The clone carrying this TCR beta chain has a count of ten or more. Antigen unknown. This record belongs to a study of T cells in Graves' hyperthyroidism and ophthalmopathy. Trimming pared 1 base from V and 5 bases from J, leaving 12 bases between. The CDR3 sequence is 14 residues long. Germline loops: CDR1 DFQATT, CDR2 SNEGSKA (reference sequence). Whole-study findings and limits: The majority of expanded thyroid clonotypes above 0.001 also appeared in blood.

RNA transcripts yielded amplified TCR beta CDR3 regions. First-round RT-PCR of the TCR CDR3 relied on the HTBI primer set. Each CDR3 protein gets one entry after TCRdb re-called the multiplex PCR reads with MiXCR. This table has under 450,000 distinct CDR3 sequences, about 13% appearing once. The rearrangement joins TRBV20-1 to TRBJ1-5, with D tentatively TRBD1 (5 bases). Sequencing input: blood. The sequence was obtained from a man younger than 45 with Graves' hyperthyroidism that later progressed to Graves' ophthalmopathy. CDR3 sequence (DNA): TGCAGTGCTAGAGGGGGACCCAAGGATCAGCCCCAGCATTTT. Protein product: CSARGGPKDQPQHF.